This T cell receptor (beta chain) was profiled in a study of blood T cell repertoires in COVID-19. Overall study context: Acute and convalescent COVID-19 specimens originated in the United States, Italy and Spain. The cDNA or gDNA used as material had been derived from T cells, B-cell-depleted T cells, or PBMCs.

Original methodology: Estimation of nucleated cell counts relied on the amplification of reference gene primers. Repertoires were generated with immunoSEQ multiplex PCR, while TCRdb's copy carries only in-frame clones and drops some. V, J and clone size derive from that table, while D and trimming were established from the DNA sequence. Among roughly 190,000 clones, over 70% were seen once, and the ten largest hold approximately 6.9%. This CDR3 has 14 amino acids. From germline, CDR1 is LGHDT and CDR2 YNNKEL (reference sequence). Trimming shortened V by 2 bases and J by 2 bases, and 9 bases separated the two germline ends.

The sample consisted of peripheral blood. This rearrangement joins TRBV3-1 (or the pseudogene TRBV3-2) to TRBJ1-1; D is ambiguous. The receptor's source is a man in his sixties with acute or convalescent COVID-19. The CDR3 sequence: CASSQSTVNTEAFF. The CDR3 coding sequence is TGTGCCAGCAGCCAATCTACAGTCAACACTGAAGCTTTCTTT.